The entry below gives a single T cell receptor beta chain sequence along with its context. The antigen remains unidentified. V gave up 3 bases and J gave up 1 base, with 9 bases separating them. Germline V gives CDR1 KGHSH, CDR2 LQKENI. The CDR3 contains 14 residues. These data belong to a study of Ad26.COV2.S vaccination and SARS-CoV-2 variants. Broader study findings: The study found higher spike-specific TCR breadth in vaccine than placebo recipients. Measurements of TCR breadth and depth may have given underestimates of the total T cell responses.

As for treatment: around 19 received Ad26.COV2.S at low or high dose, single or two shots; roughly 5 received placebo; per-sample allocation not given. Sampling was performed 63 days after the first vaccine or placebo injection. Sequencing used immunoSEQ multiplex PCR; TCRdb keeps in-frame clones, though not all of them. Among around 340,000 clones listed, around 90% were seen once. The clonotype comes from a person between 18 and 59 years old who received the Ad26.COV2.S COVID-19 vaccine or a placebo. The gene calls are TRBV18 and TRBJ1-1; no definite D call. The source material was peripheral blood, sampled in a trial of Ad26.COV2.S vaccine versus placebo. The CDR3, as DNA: TGTGCCAGCTCACCTGCGGCTGGGAACACTGAAGCTTTCTTT. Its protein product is CASSPAAGNTEAFF.